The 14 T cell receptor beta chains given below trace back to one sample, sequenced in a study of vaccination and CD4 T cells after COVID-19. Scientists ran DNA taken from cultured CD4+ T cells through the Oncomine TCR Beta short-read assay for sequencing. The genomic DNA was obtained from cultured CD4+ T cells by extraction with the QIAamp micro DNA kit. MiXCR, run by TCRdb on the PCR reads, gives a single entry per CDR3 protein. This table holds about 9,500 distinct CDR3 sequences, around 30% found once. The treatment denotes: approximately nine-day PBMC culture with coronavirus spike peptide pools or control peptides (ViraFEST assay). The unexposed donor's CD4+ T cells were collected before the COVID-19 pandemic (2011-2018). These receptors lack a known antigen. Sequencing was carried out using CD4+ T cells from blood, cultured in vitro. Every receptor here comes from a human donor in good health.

CDR3 coding DNA: TGTGCCAGCAGCGTAGCGACAGGGGGGTACGAGCAGTACTTC. It is translated as CASSVATGGYEQYF. V usage is TRBV9 and J usage is TRBJ2-7; 9 bases line up with TRBD1. The CDR3 extends over 14 amino acids. The germline gives CDR1 SGDLS, CDR2 YYNGEE. Trimming removed 0 bases from V and 4 bases from J; junction bases left unmatched: 2.

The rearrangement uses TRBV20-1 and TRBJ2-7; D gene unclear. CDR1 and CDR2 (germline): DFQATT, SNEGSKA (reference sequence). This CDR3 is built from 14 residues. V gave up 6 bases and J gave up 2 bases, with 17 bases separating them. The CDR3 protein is CSARTPFGAYEQYF. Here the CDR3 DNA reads TGCAGTGCCCGAACCCCGTTCGGCGCCTACGAGCAGTACTTC.

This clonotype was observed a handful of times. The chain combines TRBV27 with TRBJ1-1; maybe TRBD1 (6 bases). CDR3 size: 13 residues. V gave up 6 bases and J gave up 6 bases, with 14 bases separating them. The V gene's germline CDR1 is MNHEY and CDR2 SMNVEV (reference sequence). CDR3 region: CASSLIQGPEAFF. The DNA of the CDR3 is TGTGCCAGCAGCCTCATACAGGGTCCTGAAGCTTTCTTT.

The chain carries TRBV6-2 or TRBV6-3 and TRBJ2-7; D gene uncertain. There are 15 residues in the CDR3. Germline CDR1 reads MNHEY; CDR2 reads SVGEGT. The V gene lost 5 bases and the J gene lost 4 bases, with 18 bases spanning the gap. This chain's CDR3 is CASSQLVRTIYEQYF. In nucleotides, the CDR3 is TGTGCCAGCAGTCAACTCGTCCGGACCATTTACGAGCAGTACTTC.

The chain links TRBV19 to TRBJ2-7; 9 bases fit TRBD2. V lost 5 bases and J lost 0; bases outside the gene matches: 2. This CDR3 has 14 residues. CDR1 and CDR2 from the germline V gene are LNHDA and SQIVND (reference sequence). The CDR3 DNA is TGTGCCAGTAGTCCTAGCGGGAACTCCTACGAGCAGTACTTC. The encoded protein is CASSPSGNSYEQYF.

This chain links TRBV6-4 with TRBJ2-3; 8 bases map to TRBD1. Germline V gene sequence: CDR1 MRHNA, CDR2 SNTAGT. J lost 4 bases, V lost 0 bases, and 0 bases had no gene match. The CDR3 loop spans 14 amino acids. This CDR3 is CASSDSQGADTQYF. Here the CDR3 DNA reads TGTGCCAGCAGTGACTCACAGGGGGCAGATACGCAGTATTTT.

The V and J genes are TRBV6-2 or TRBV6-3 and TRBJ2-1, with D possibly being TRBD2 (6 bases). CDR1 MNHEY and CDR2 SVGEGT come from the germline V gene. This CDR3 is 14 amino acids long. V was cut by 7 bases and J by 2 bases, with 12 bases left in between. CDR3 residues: CASKVSGAYNEQFF. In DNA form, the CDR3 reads TGTGCCAGCAAGGTTAGCGGAGCCTACAATGAGCAGTTCTTC.

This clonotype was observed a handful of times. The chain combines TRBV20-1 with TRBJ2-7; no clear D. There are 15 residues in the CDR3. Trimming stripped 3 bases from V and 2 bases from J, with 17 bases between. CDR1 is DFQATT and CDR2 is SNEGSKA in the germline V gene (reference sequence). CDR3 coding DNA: TGCAGTGCTAGCCCAACTATATTGAGGACCTACGAGCAGTACTTC. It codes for CSASPTILRTYEQYF.

The CDR3, as DNA: TGTGCCAGCAGCTTAGGACAGGGTTCTAAAGAGACCCAGTACTTC. Translating it yields CASSLGQGSKETQYF. The rearrangement joins TRBV11-3 to TRBJ2-5; 7 bases map to TRBD1. The CDR3 runs to 15 residues. The J segment lost 3 bases and the V segment lost 1 base, leaving 5 bases of the junction unmatched. Per the germline V gene, CDR1 is SGHNT and CDR2 is YENEEA.

CDR3 sequence (DNA): TGTGCCAGCAGCTTACAGGGCAGGGTCCCTGGAAACACCATATATTTT. It codes for CASSLQGRVPGNTIYF. The J gene is TRBJ1-3, the V gene TRBV7-2, with a weak D call TRBD1 (5 bases). Trimming removed 2 bases at V and 2 bases at J, with 13 bases between. CDR3 length: 16 residues. The germline gives CDR1 SGHTA, CDR2 FQGNSA.

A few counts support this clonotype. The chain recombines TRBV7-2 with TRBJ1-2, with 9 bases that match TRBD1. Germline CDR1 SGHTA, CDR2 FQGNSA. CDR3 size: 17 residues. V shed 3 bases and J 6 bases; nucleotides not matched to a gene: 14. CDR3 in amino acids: CASSFLDTDRGSDGYTF. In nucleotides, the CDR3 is TGTGCCAGCAGCTTTCTTGATACGGACAGGGGTAGCGATGGCTACACCTTC.

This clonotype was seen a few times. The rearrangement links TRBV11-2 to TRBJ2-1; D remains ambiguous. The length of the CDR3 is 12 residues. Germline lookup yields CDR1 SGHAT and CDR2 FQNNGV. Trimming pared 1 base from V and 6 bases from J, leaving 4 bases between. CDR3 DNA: TGTGCCAGCAGCTTAGCTGGCAATGAGCAGTTCTTC. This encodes CASSLAGNEQFF.

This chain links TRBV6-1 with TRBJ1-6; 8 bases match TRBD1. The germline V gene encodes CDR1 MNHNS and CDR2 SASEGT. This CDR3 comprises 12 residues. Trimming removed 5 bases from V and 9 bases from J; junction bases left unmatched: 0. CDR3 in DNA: TGTGCCAGCAGTACAGGGGGTTCACCCCTCCACTTT. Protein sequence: CASSTGGSPLHF.

The DNA of the CDR3 is TGTGCCAGCAGTTACTCGGTGCTAGCGGGATTGAACAATGAGCAGTTCTTC. Its protein is CASSYSVLAGLNNEQFF. The chain couples TRBV6-5 to TRBJ2-1, with 9 bases that match TRBD2. Germline CDR1 reads MNHEY; CDR2 reads SVGAGI. V trimming: 0 bases; J trimming: 5 bases; junction bases outside the gene matches: 8. This CDR3 is built from 17 residues.